Following are 5 T cell receptor beta chains from one sample sequenced in a study of blood T cell repertoires in COVID-19. Clones were sequenced by immunoSEQ multiplex PCR, and TCRdb holds only the in-frame ones, with some missing. The sample lists roughly 250,000 clones; about nine tenths were seen once. Sequencing used PBMCs or T cells enriched from blood (not recorded which). These receptors originate from a human donor in a cohort exposed to, infected with or recovered from COVID-19 (not recorded which). The donor label of this sample is uncertain.

This chain uses TRBV6-2 or TRBV6-3 with TRBJ1-5, with 8 bases aligning to TRBD1. V shed 5 bases and J 4 bases; nucleotides not matched to a gene: 7. This CDR3 is 15 amino acids long. Germline V lookup: CDR1 MNHEY, CDR2 SVGEGT. The CDR3 DNA reads as TGTGCCAGCAGTCCGACAGGGGTTTGGAATCAGCCCCAGCATTTT. Translated: CASSPTGVWNQPQHF.

The rearrangement links TRBV19 to TRBJ1-1; D remains ambiguous. The CDR3 spans 14 residues. CDR1 is LNHDA and CDR2 is SQIVND in the germline V gene (reference sequence). V lost 5 bases and J 2 bases, leaving 12 bases between the germline ends. This CDR3 is CASSPNPPNTEAFF. The DNA of the CDR3 is TGTGCCAGTAGTCCTAATCCCCCTAACACTGAAGCTTTCTTT.

The chain recombines TRBV27 with TRBJ2-7; D possibly corresponds to TRBD2 (5 bases). V was pared by 5 bases and J by 2 bases, with 10 bases between. Germline values: CDR1 MNHEY, CDR2 SMNVEV (reference sequence). The length of the CDR3 is 13 residues. The CDR3 reads CASSVGIAYEQYF. As DNA, the CDR3 is TGTGCCAGCAGTGTCGGGATTGCCTACGAGCAGTACTTC.

This clone was observed a single time. The chain is built from TRBV19 and TRBJ1-5; tentative D call: TRBD1 (5 bases). CDR3 length: 15 residues. Germline CDR1 is LNHDA and CDR2 is SQIVND (reference sequence). V lost 4 bases, J lost 1 base, and 11 bases lay in between. DNA for the CDR3: TGTGCCAGTAGTAAAAGCAGGGTAAGCAATCAGCCCCAGCATTTT. Translation gives CASSKSRVSNQPQHF.

V is TRBV7-3 and J is TRBJ2-7, with D possibly TRBD1 on 7 matching bases. The V gene's germline CDR1 is SGHTA and CDR2 FQGTGA. V lost 6 bases to trimming and J lost 7 bases, with 16 bases between them. The CDR3 has 13 residues. CDR3 coding DNA: TGTGCCAGCAGTCTCGACAGGGCGGGGGAGCAGTACTTC. It is translated as CASSLDRAGEQYF. Drawing the rest from reference TRBV7-3 and TRBJ2-7, the complete variable domain is GAGVSQTPSNKVTEKGKYVELRCDPISGHTALYWYRQSLGQGPEFLIYFQGTGAADDSGLPNDRFFAVRPEGSVSTLKIQRTERGDSAVYLCASSLDRAGEQYFGPGTRLTVT.